Following are 25 T cell receptor beta chains from one sample sequenced in a study of patients and donors after allogeneic stem cell transplantation. TCRdb used MiXCR to reprocess the RT-PCR reads, holding one entry per CDR3 protein. This sample has 15,000 to 25,000 distinct CDR3 sequences, with roughly 4.5% found just once. The specimen was blood, either unsorted or a sorted T cell fraction (not recorded which). Receptors were obtained from a human donor who was either an allogeneic HSCT recipient or a stem cell or donor lymphocyte infusion donor (not recorded which). It is not recorded whose cells these are; they may come from a transplant donor.

In this sample, this clonotype turned up many times. This chain uses TRBV28 with TRBJ2-1; D remains unclear. Germline V CDR1 and CDR2: MDHEN, SYDVKM. CDR3 length: 13 amino acids. V dropped 3 bases and J dropped 4 bases, with 7 bases sitting between them. The CDR3 here is CASSFDRYNEQFF. DNA of the CDR3: TGTGCCAGCAGTTTCGACCGGTACAATGAGCAGTTCTTC. Full variable domain (remainder filled in from reference TRBV28 and TRBJ2-1): DVKVTQSSRYLVKRTGEKVFLECVQDMDHENMFWYRQDPGLGLRLIYFSYDVKMKEKGDIPEGYSVSREKKERFSLILESASTNQTSMYLCASSFDRYNEQFFGPGTRLTVL.

This clonotype has at least ten counts. This sequence joins TRBV6-1 and TRBJ2-7; D call uncertain. The CDR3 extends over 15 amino acids. Germline V gene data show CDR1 as MNHNS and CDR2 as SASEGT. Trimming left V 1 base short and J 3 bases short, with 13 bases between. In nucleotides, the CDR3 is TGTGCCAGCAGTGAAGTCGACCAGGTAAACTACGAGCAGTACTTC. Translated: CASSEVDQVNYEQYF.

This clonotype was detected only a few times. V and J are TRBV9 and TRBJ1-2, with no clear D. V gave up 4 bases and J gave up 6 bases, with 13 bases separating them. This CDR3 has 13 amino acids. CDR1 SGDLS and CDR2 YYNGEE come from the germline V gene. This CDR3 reads CASSPTRWNGYTF. CDR3 bases: TGTGCCAGCAGCCCCACTCGCTGGAATGGCTACACCTTC.

The chain has TRBV7-3 and TRBJ2-1; 9 bases agree with TRBD2. The V gene end was trimmed by 2 bases and the J gene end by 4 bases; junction bases not matched to a gene: 6. Germline lookup yields CDR1 SGHTA and CDR2 FQGTGA. The CDR3 extends over 16 amino acids. This CDR3 is CASSLLAGLKYNEQFF. The CDR3 DNA reads TGTGCCAGCAGCTTACTAGCGGGGCTGAAGTACAATGAGCAGTTCTTC.

This clonotype was seen at least ten times. The V and J genes are TRBV6-1 and TRBJ1-4, with D tentatively TRBD1 (5 bases). CDR1 is MNHNS, CDR2 SASEGT, per germline. V lost 1 base to trimming and J lost 6 bases, with 12 bases between them. The CDR3 runs 15 residues. CDR3 in amino acids: CASSEGTARDEKLFF. CDR3 DNA: TGTGCCAGCAGTGAAGGGACCGCCAGGGATGAAAAACTGTTTTTT.

This clonotype was recorded a few times. As DNA, the CDR3 is TGTGCCAGCAGTAGGGGCCGGAATAATCAGCCCCAGCATTTT. Translation: CASSRGRNNQPQHF. The chain uses TRBV3-1 and TRBJ1-5; D may be TRBD1 (5 bases). CDR1 and CDR2 (germline): LGHDT, YNNKEL (reference sequence). Trimming shortened V by 6 bases and J by 4 bases, and 13 bases separated the two germline ends. CDR3 size: 14 residues.

This clonotype was observed at least ten times. For the CDR3, the DNA is TGCAGTGCGCCTCAGGGGGCCTATGGCTACACCTTC. Its translation: CSAPQGAYGYTF. The gene calls are TRBV20-1 and TRBJ1-2; 8 positions agree with TRBD1. Germline V gene lookup returns CDR1 DFQATT and CDR2 SNEGSKA (reference sequence). The CDR3 loop spans 12 amino acids. Unmatched junction bases numbered 4, after V lost 6 bases and J lost 4 bases.

The CDR3 DNA sequence: TGTGCCAGCAGCTTTGACGGGACGGGGGCAGATACGCAGTATTTT. Its translation is CASSFDGTGADTQYF. The chain is built from TRBV7-8 and TRBJ2-3; TRBD2 might be the D (6 bases). V was pared by 3 bases and J by 4 bases, with 14 bases between. The CDR3 is 15 residues long. Germline V gene data show CDR1 as SGHVS and CDR2 as FQNEAQ.

This clonotype is labeled medium-sized. This rearrangement joins TRBV7-2 to TRBJ1-5; D remains ambiguous. Germline V lookup: CDR1 SGHTA, CDR2 FQGNSA. The V end lost 2 bases, the J end lost 6 bases, and 11 bases lay between the germline ends. The CDR3 is 14 residues long. The CDR3 loop reads CASSLRGGRQPQHF. The CDR3, as DNA: TGTGCCAGCAGCTTACGGGGAGGGCGTCAGCCCCAGCATTTT.

In its sample, this clonotype was seen many times. V is TRBV5-8 and J is TRBJ1-1; D gene unclear. Germline CDR1 and CDR2: SGHTS and YDEGEE. The CDR3 has 14 amino acids. V was trimmed by 7 bases and J by 5 bases, leaving 18 bases between them. The CDR3 DNA reads as TGTGCCAGCGGATACGGGTTTACCGTTACTGAAGCTTTCTTT. Amino acid sequence: CASGYGFTVTEAFF.

This clonotype was detected only a few times. The J gene is TRBJ2-1, the V gene TRBV5-4; a possible D gene is TRBD1 (5 bases). V was shortened by 0 bases and J by 6 bases, with 13 bases between the two germline ends. This CDR3 spans 15 amino acids. Germline CDR1 reads SGHNT; CDR2 reads YYREEE (reference sequence). The DNA for the CDR3 is TGTGCCAGCAGCTTGGAAGGGGCCTTACTCAATGAGCAGTTCTTC. Amino acids: CASSLEGALLNEQFF.

This clonotype was seen at least ten times. The J gene is TRBJ1-1, the V gene TRBV15; possible D gene TRBD1, 6 bases. The CDR3 spans 15 residues. Per germline, CDR1 LNHNV and CDR2 YYDKDF (reference sequence). Between the trimmed V and J ends, which lost 1 base and 3 bases, there was a span of 12 bases. The CDR3 is CATSRGGQRDTEAFF. CDR3 nucleotide sequence: TGTGCCACCAGCAGAGGGGGACAACGGGACACTGAAGCTTTCTTT.

V usage is TRBV19 and J usage is TRBJ2-4, with D possibly matching TRBD1 (6 bases). The V gene lost 8 bases and the J gene lost 0 bases, with 14 bases spanning the gap. This CDR3 contains 15 residues. CDR1 is LNHDA and CDR2 is SQIVND in the germline V gene (reference sequence). The CDR3 sequence: CASEQTGRAKNIQYF. CDR3 coding DNA: TGTGCCAGTGAACAAACAGGGAGAGCCAAAAACATTCAGTACTTC.

There are many counts of this clonotype. The rearrangement links TRBV5-1 to TRBJ2-7, with D unclear. Germline loops: CDR1 SGHRS, CDR2 YFSETQ. The germline V and J ends were trimmed by 1 base and 3 bases, with 8 bases remaining between them. The CDR3 totals 13 residues. CDR3 residues: CASSLRPGYEQYF. CDR3 bases: TGCGCCAGCAGCTTGAGACCTGGCTACGAGCAGTACTTC. The full variable domain, rest sourced from reference TRBV5-1 and TRBJ2-7, is KAGVTQTPRYLIKTRGQQVTLSCSPISGHRSVSWYQQTPGQGLQFLFEYFSETQRNKGNFPGRFSGRQFSNSRSEMNVSTLELGDSALYLCASSLRPGYEQYFGPGTRLTVT.

This clonotype was recorded at least ten times. The chain has TRBV7-9 and TRBJ1-1; 10 positions agree with TRBD1. The germline CDR1 and CDR2 sequences are SEHNR and FQNEAQ (reference sequence). Trimming took 5 bases from V and 4 from J; bases not matched to a gene: 10. The CDR3 is 16 residues long. This CDR3 is CASSQGTGVSTTEAFF. Here the CDR3 DNA reads TGTGCCAGCAGCCAGGGGACAGGGGTATCGACCACTGAAGCTTTCTTT.

This clonotype has at least ten counts. The chain combines TRBV5-1 with TRBJ2-3; 9 bases are a match to TRBD1. The ends lost 3 bases at V and 2 bases at J; junction bases unmatched: 4. The CDR3 consists of 15 residues. Germline V gene sequence: CDR1 SGHRS, CDR2 YFSETQ. The CDR3 loop reads CASSSGQGNTDTQYF. The CDR3 coding sequence is TGCGCCAGCAGCTCGGGACAGGGTAACACAGATACGCAGTATTTT.

This clonotype was recorded many times. This chain connects TRBV7-9 to TRBJ1-2; D perhaps matches TRBD1 (6 bases). Germline-derived CDR1 and CDR2 are SEHNR and FQNEAQ (reference sequence). The CDR3 covers 14 residues. V lost 2 bases and J 4 bases, leaving 11 bases between the germline ends. The CDR3 is CASSLTGTGYGYTF. The CDR3, as DNA: TGTGCCAGCAGCTTAACAGGGACCGGCTATGGCTACACCTTC.

This clonotype rates as medium-sized. V is TRBV7-9 and J is TRBJ2-7; 10 bases match TRBD1. Trimming took 3 bases from V and 5 from J; bases not matched to a gene: 10. CDR1 SEHNR and CDR2 FQNEAQ come from the germline V gene (reference sequence). This CDR3 region has 16 residues. The CDR3 nucleotides read TGTGCCAGCAGCTTGGGGGTCCCGGGACAGGGGCACGAGCAGTACTTC. This translates into CASSLGVPGQGHEQYF.

This clonotype has at least ten counts. The V and J genes are TRBV11-1 and TRBJ2-1; the match to TRBD2 covers 10 bases. There are 18 residues in the CDR3. V lost 4 bases, J lost 1 base, and 10 bases stayed unmatched. Germline CDR1 is SGHAT and CDR2 is FQDESV (reference sequence). The CDR3 bases are TGTGCCAGCAGCTCCCTAGCGGGGGTTCAAGGGTCCTACAATGAGCAGTTCTTC. This encodes CASSSLAGVQGSYNEQFF.

J is TRBJ2-7 and V is TRBV6-5, with 8 positions matching TRBD1. Unmatched junction bases numbered 3, after V lost 4 bases and J lost 1 base. The CDR3 has 14 residues. Germline CDR1 and CDR2: MNHEY and SVGAGI. The CDR3 spells CASSWDRSSYEQYF. In nucleotides, the CDR3 is TGTGCCAGCAGTTGGGACAGGTCTTCCTACGAGCAGTACTTC.

This clonotype is termed medium-sized. V and J are TRBV18 and TRBJ2-1, with D perhaps assigned TRBD1 or TRBD2 (5 bases each). Germline V lookup: CDR1 KGHSH, CDR2 LQKENI. This CDR3 has 15 residues. Trimming pared 6 bases from V and 8 bases from J, leaving 20 bases between. The DNA for the CDR3 is TGTGCCAGCTCCCGAGGGACCGTCGAGCTGGATGAGCAGTTCTTC. It codes for CASSRGTVELDEQFF.

This clonotype was recorded at least ten times. The J gene is TRBJ1-5, the V gene TRBV30; D uncertain. The CDR3 contains 13 residues. Trimming stripped 0 bases from V and 4 bases from J, with 7 bases between. Germline CDR1 and CDR2: GTSNPN and SVGIG (reference sequence). The CDR3 DNA follows: TGTGCCTGGAGTGTACAGCATAATCAGCCCCAGCATTTT. Its translation is CAWSVQHNQPQHF.

This clonotype is labeled as medium-sized. This rearrangement joins TRBV11-2 to TRBJ1-1, with TRBD1 as a possible D gene (5 bases). Germline CDR1 reads SGHAT; CDR2 reads FQNNGV. The CDR3 is made up of 14 amino acids. With 5 bases removed from V and 0 bases from J, the gap between germline ends came to 10 bases. This chain's CDR3 is CASSPGHMNTEAFF. The DNA of the CDR3 is TGTGCCAGCAGCCCTGGACACATGAACACTGAAGCTTTCTTT.

This chain joins TRBV6-1 and TRBJ1-1; TRBD1 matches 8 bases. The CDR3 is 14 residues long. V dropped 6 bases and J dropped 1; count of bases not matched to a gene: 4. The germline V gene encodes CDR1 MNHNS and CDR2 SASEGT. CDR3 in amino acids: CASSRGRRNTEAFF. For the CDR3, the DNA is TGTGCCAGCAGCAGGGGGCGCCGGAACACTGAAGCTTTCTTT.

This clonotype has ten or more counts. This chain connects TRBV12-3 or TRBV12-4 to TRBJ1-1; D is undetermined. V lost 5 bases and J 2 bases, leaving 12 bases between the germline ends. The length of the CDR3 is 14 residues. The CDR3 DNA is TGTGCCAGCAGTGCACGACCGGCAAACACTGAAGCTTTCTTT. Translating gives CASSARPANTEAFF.